These 29 T cell receptor beta chains came from one sample sequenced in a study of blood T cell repertoires in COVID-19. Only in-frame clones appear in the TCRdb table, and some are missing; sequencing was by immunoSEQ multiplex PCR. The sample gives some 500,000 clones, 85% to 90% of which show up once; roughly 8% is in the top ten. Sequences were obtained from peripheral blood. All receptors come from a woman aged 45-65 years with COVID-19, enrolled during active disease.

The chain uses TRBV18 and TRBJ1-1; D might be TRBD1 (5 bases). The CDR3 has 12 residues. CDR1 KGHSH and CDR2 LQKENI come from the germline V gene. The V and J ends lost 3 bases and 7 bases respectively, with 9 bases between them. The CDR3: CASSPRQGEAFF. The CDR3 bases are TGTGCCAGCTCACCTAGGCAGGGTGAAGCTTTCTTT.

The gene calls are TRBV18 and TRBJ2-2, with 7 bases lining up with TRBD2. CDR3 size: 16 residues. Trimming removed 1 base from V and 4 bases from J; junction bases left unmatched: 6. From germline, CDR1 is KGHSH and CDR2 LQKENI. CDR3 nucleotides: TGTGCCAGCTCACCACGCGGGGGTGACCTCACCGGGGAGCTGTTTTTT. Protein: CASSPRGGDLTGELFF.

The chain recombines TRBV9 with TRBJ2-2; 9 bases line up with TRBD1. This CDR3 contains 16 residues. Looked up from germline, CDR1 is SGDLS and CDR2 is YYNGEE. After removal of 3 bases from V and 5 bases from J, the junction contained 8 bases not matched to a gene. The CDR3 nucleotides read TGTGCCAGCAGCGCAAGGGGACAGGGTGGAACCGGGGAGCTGTTTTTT. As protein: CASSARGQGGTGELFF. Filled out from reference TRBV9 and TRBJ2-2, the complete variable domain reads DSGVTQTPKHLITATGQRVTLRCSPRSGDLSVYWYQQSLDQGLQFLIQYYNGEERAKGNILERFSAQQFPDLHSELNLSSLELGDSALYFCASSARGQGGTGELFFGEGSRLTVL.

The chain recombines TRBV2 with TRBJ1-2; possibly TRBD1 for D (5 bases). Germline V gene lookup returns CDR1 SNHLY and CDR2 FYNNEI. With 2 bases removed from V and 7 bases from J, the gap between germline ends came to 14 bases. The CDR3 covers 14 residues. CDR3 sequence: CASSEHPGRGGYTF. CDR3 in DNA: TGTGCCAGCAGTGAACATCCAGGGCGGGGTGGCTACACCTTC.

This clone came up once. The genes are TRBV6-5 and TRBJ1-3; D possibly corresponds to TRBD1 (5 bases). From germline, CDR1 is MNHEY and CDR2 SVGAGI. Between the trimmed V and J ends, which lost 8 bases and 4 bases, there was a span of 12 bases. The CDR3 is 13 amino acids. The CDR3 is CASGAGYGNTIYF. Written as DNA, the CDR3 is TGTGCCAGCGGGGCAGGGTACGGAAACACCATATATTTT.

The J gene is TRBJ1-1, the V gene TRBV10-2; no clear D gene. V lost 6 bases, J lost 5 bases, and 16 bases lay in between. This CDR3 comprises 14 residues. The germline V gene has CDR1 WSHSY and CDR2 SAAADI. DNA for the CDR3: TGCGCCAGCAGCCCCGCCCTAGGAGGGACTGAAGCTTTCTTT. Translated: CASSPALGGTEAFF.

The chain combines TRBV4-2 with TRBJ2-2, with 7 bases aligning to TRBD1. CDR1 is LGHNA and CDR2 is YNFKEQ in the germline V gene. Trimming cost V 1 base and J 3 bases; bases outside gene matches: 8. The CDR3 covers 17 residues. CDR3 amino acids: CASSQVTGNVDTGELFF. The CDR3 DNA reads TGTGCCAGCAGCCAAGTGACAGGGAATGTCGACACCGGGGAGCTGTTTTTT.

The chain links TRBV12-3 or TRBV12-4 to TRBJ1-3; 7 bases match TRBD1. This CDR3 is 13 amino acids long. V lost 9 bases to trimming and J lost 2 bases; unmatched junction nucleotides: 4. CDR3 nucleotides: TGTGCCAGTAAAGACAGGGCTGGAAACACCATATATTTT. Encoded protein: CASKDRAGNTIYF.

The J gene is TRBJ1-5, the V gene TRBV18, with TRBD1 identical over 7 bases. The CDR3 contains 10 residues. Germline V lookup: CDR1 KGHSH, CDR2 LQKENI. After removal of 8 bases from V and 9 bases from J, the junction contained 1 base not matched to a gene. DNA for the CDR3: TGTGCCAGCCAGGGGGTGCCCCAGCATTTT. Translating it yields CASQGVPQHF.

The chain joins TRBV27 to TRBJ1-2; 7 bases agree with TRBD1. Trimming took 3 bases from V and 2 from J; bases not matched to a gene: 6. This CDR3 comprises 15 residues. CDR1 and CDR2 from the germline V gene are MNHEY and SMNVEV (reference sequence). The CDR3 reads CASSFRTGGNYGYTF. In DNA form, the CDR3 reads TGTGCCAGCAGTTTTCGGACAGGAGGAAACTATGGCTACACCTTC.

In DNA form, the CDR3 reads TGTGCCAGCAGTTACTCGACAGTTCATTCTAACTATGGCTACACCTTC. Translated: CASSYSTVHSNYGYTF. V is TRBV6-6 and J is TRBJ1-2, with D possibly matching TRBD1 (5 bases). Germline CDR1 and CDR2: MNHNY and SVGAGI (reference sequence). V was shortened by 0 bases and J by 0 bases, with 11 bases between the two germline ends. CDR3 length: 16 amino acids.

This rearrangement joins TRBV5-1 to TRBJ2-5; 9 nucleotides agree with TRBD2. V gave up 0 bases and J gave up 5 bases; unmatched junction bases: 2. Germline CDR1 SGHRS, CDR2 YFSETQ. The CDR3 is 14 amino acids. The CDR3 DNA sequence: TGCGCCAGCAGCTTGGGCGGGGGGGCGGAGACCCAGTACTTC. Protein product: CASSLGGGAETQYF.

The chain employs TRBV2 and TRBJ2-5; the D gene is possibly TRBD2 (6 bases). Germline CDR1 SNHLY, CDR2 FYNNEI. Deletions cut 1 base from V and 5 bases from J, with 17 bases between. CDR3 length: 16 amino acids. The DNA of the CDR3 is TGTGCCAGCAGTGAAGTGAGCGGAGCGGGCCTGGAGACCCAGTACTTC. It codes for CASSEVSGAGLETQYF.

The chain couples TRBV11-2 to TRBJ2-7, with TRBD2 as a possible D gene (5 bases). Germline lookup yields CDR1 SGHAT and CDR2 FQNNGV. The V gene lost 6 bases and the J gene lost 2 bases, with 14 bases spanning the gap. The CDR3 length is 14 residues. CDR3 residues: CASSLPGITYEQYF. In nucleotides, the CDR3 is TGTGCCAGCAGTTTACCCGGGATAACCTACGAGCAGTACTTC.

The chain links TRBV5-4 to TRBJ2-3, with a possible D match to TRBD2 (5 bases). CDR1 SGHNT and CDR2 YYREEE come from the germline V gene (reference sequence). The CDR3 sequence is 14 residues long. Trimming took off 3 bases at V and 4 bases at J, with 12 bases between the two ends. In nucleotides, the CDR3 is TGTGCCAGCAGCTCCGTAAGCGGACCAGATACGCAGTATTTT. Translated, it gives CASSSVSGPDTQYF.

The CDR3 loop reads CASSPTSLEQYF. CDR3 DNA: TGTGCCAGCAGCCCGACTAGCCTCGAGCAGTACTTC. J is TRBJ2-7 and V is TRBV12-3 or TRBV12-4, with 7 bases lining up with TRBD2. The CDR3 runs to 12 residues. The trim removed 6 bases at V and 6 bases at J, leaving 5 bases unmatched.

This clone was seen only once. The CDR3 sequence: CASSDRTGDDYGYTF. The CDR3 region has the DNA TGTGCCAGTAGTGACCGGACAGGGGACGACTATGGCTACACCTTC. The chain recombines TRBV19 with TRBJ1-2, with 9 bases that match TRBD1. CDR1 is LNHDA and CDR2 is SQIVND in the germline V gene (reference sequence). CDR3 size: 15 residues. Unmatched junction bases numbered 7, after V lost 5 bases and J lost 3 bases.

The chain links TRBV4-1 to TRBJ1-2, with 8 bases lining up with TRBD1. From germline, CDR1 is MGHRA and CDR2 YSYEKL. The CDR3 contains 18 residues. V shed 7 bases and J 8 bases; nucleotides not matched to a gene: 24. CDR3 loop: CASMPGLRDRPWEGGYTF. The CDR3 DNA is TGCGCCAGCATGCCTGGGCTCCGGGACAGGCCCTGGGAGGGGGGCTACACCTTC.

The chain uses TRBV12-3 or TRBV12-4 and TRBJ2-1; D is uncertain. This CDR3 is built from 11 residues. With 7 bases removed from V and 9 bases from J, the gap between germline ends came to 10 bases. In DNA form, the CDR3 reads TGTGCCAGCACGCTAGGTCCTGAGCAGTTCTTC. As protein: CASTLGPEQFF.

The CDR3, as DNA: TGTGCCAGTAAAAGGGACAGGGGAGATGAAAAACTGTTTTTT. Translation: CASKRDRGDEKLFF. J is TRBJ1-4 and V is TRBV19, with TRBD1 matching over 10 bases. V shed 7 bases and J 6 bases; nucleotides not matched to a gene: 5. The CDR3 spans 14 residues. The germline V gene encodes CDR1 LNHDA and CDR2 SQIVND (reference sequence). The full variable domain, with the rest looked up from reference TRBV19 and TRBJ1-4, is DGGITQSPKYLFRKEGQNVTLSCEQNLNHDAMYWYRQDPGQGLRLIYYSQIVNDFQKGDIAEGYSVSREKKESFPLTVTSAQKNPTAFYLCASKRDRGDEKLFFGSGTQLSVL.

This clone was seen more than once but under ten times. The chain is built from TRBV7-9 and TRBJ1-2; a weak D match, TRBD1 (6 bases). CDR1 is SEHNR, CDR2 FQNEAQ, per germline (reference sequence). The CDR3 is 14 residues long. The V gene lost 5 bases and the J gene lost 4 bases, with 14 bases spanning the gap. CDR3 nucleotide sequence: TGTGCCAGCAGCCCCTACAGGGAGGGCTATGGCTACACCTTC. Amino acid sequence: CASSPYREGYGYTF. Based on the CDR3 plus reference TRBV7-9 and TRBJ1-2, the full variable domain is DTGVSQNPRHKITKRGQNVTFRCDPISEHNRLYWYRQTLGQGPEFLTYFQNEAQLEKSRLLSDRFSAERPKGSFSTLEIQRTEQGDSAMYLCASSPYREGYGYTFGSGTRLTVV.

This chain uses TRBV6-5 with TRBJ2-3; 8 nucleotides match TRBD2. Per the germline V gene, CDR1 is MNHEY and CDR2 is SVGAGI. This CDR3 comprises 14 residues. V lost 6 bases to trimming and J lost 1 base; unmatched junction nucleotides: 3. The CDR3 DNA sequence: TGTGCCAGCAGGGGAGCGGGGGGCACAGATACGCAGTATTTT. Protein product: CASRGAGGTDTQYF.

The chain employs TRBV2 and TRBJ2-7; 8 bases are shared with TRBD2. This CDR3 spans 13 amino acids. Germline CDR1 SNHLY, CDR2 FYNNEI. The J segment lost 4 bases and the V segment lost 6 bases, leaving 5 bases of the junction unmatched. The CDR3 region has the DNA TGTGCCAGCAGCGACGGACTAGCTTACGAGCAGTACTTC. Translating gives CASSDGLAYEQYF.

The chain is built from TRBV6-5 and TRBJ2-3; D gene unclear. The CDR3 loop spans 13 amino acids. Trimming removed 7 bases at V and 6 bases at J, with 14 bases between. Germline CDR1 reads MNHEY; CDR2 reads SVGAGI. CDR3 in amino acids: CASMMVGRDTQYF. CDR3 nucleotides: TGTGCCAGCATGATGGTGGGCAGGGATACGCAGTATTTT.

The CDR3, as DNA: TGTGCTAGTGGTTTGGGGGGAATCAGGGGGCTGGACTATGGCTACACCTTC. It translates to CASGLGGIRGLDYGYTF. This chain links TRBV12-5 with TRBJ1-2; TRBD1 matches 8 bases. Germline V gene sequence: CDR1 LGHNT, CDR2 FRNRAP. V gave up 1 base and J gave up 3 bases; unmatched junction bases: 10. This CDR3 is built from 17 residues.

The chain has TRBV3-1 (or the pseudogene TRBV3-2) and TRBJ2-1, with 9 nucleotides matching TRBD2. This CDR3 comprises 17 residues. V shed 0 bases and J 8 bases; nucleotides not matched to a gene: 11. Germline CDR1 and CDR2: LGHDT and YNNKEL (reference sequence). CDR3 sequence reads: CASSQDVLGGGDDEQFF. The CDR3 DNA sequence: TGTGCCAGCAGCCAAGATGTTCTGGGCGGGGGGGACGATGAGCAGTTCTTC.

The chain has TRBV3-1 (or the pseudogene TRBV3-2) and TRBJ2-3; the D is unclear. V dropped 5 bases and J dropped 0 bases, with 15 bases sitting between them. The CDR3 is 16 amino acids. CDR1 is LGHDT and CDR2 is YNNKEL in the germline V gene (reference sequence). The CDR3 sequence: CASSSGGAPSTDTQYF. The CDR3 region has the DNA TGTGCCAGCAGCTCCGGTGGTGCTCCTAGCACAGATACGCAGTATTTT.

The gene calls are TRBV5-6 and TRBJ2-4; TRBD2 might be the D (5 bases). Germline V gives CDR1 SGHDT, CDR2 YYEEEE. The CDR3 is 14 residues long. The V gene lost 2 bases and the J gene lost 5 bases, with 11 bases spanning the gap. The CDR3 DNA is TGTGCCAGCAGCTTCGGTCAGCGGCAAAACATTCAGTACTTC. It translates to CASSFGQRQNIQYF.

The chain couples TRBV30 to TRBJ2-2; TRBD2 aligns across 8 bases. Losses at the gene ends were 0 bases for V and 5 bases for J; bases not matched to a gene: 2. The CDR3 totals 14 residues. CDR1 and CDR2 (germline): GTSNPN, SVGIG (reference sequence). CDR3 in DNA: TGTGCCTGGAGTGTACGGGGGGGTACCGGGGAGCTGTTTTTT. Its translation is CAWSVRGGTGELFF.